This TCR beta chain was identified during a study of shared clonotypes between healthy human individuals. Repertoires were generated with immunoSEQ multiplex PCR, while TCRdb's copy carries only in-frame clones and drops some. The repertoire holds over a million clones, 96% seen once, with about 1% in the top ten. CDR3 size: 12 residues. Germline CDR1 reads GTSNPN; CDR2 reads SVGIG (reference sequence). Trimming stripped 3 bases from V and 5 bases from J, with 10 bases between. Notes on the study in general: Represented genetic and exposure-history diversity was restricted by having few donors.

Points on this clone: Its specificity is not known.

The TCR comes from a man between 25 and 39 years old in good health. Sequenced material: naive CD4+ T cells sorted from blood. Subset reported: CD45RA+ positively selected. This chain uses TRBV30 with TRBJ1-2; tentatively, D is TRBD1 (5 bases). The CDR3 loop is CAWSPGGYGYTF. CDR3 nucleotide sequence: TGTGCCTGGAGCCCCGGGGGGTATGGCTACACCTTC.